This record looks at one T cell receptor beta chain sequence and its context. These data belong to a study of cytotoxic CD8 clonotypes in ibrutinib-treated CLL. Sequenced by immunoSEQ multiplex PCR; TCRdb stores in-frame clones only, minus some. The sample has about 14,000 clones; around 60% are singletons. The V end was cut by 2 bases, the J end by 5 bases, with 7 bases between. CDR1 SGHRS and CDR2 YFSETQ come from the germline V gene. This CDR3 has 12 amino acids. This sequence joins TRBV5-1 and TRBJ2-5, with D tentatively TRBD1 (6 bases). The origin of this receptor is a human donor with chronic lymphocytic leukemia. Sequencing was performed on PBMCs, taken before ibrutinib treatment. The CDR3 nucleotides read TGCGCCAGCAGCTTTAGGGGGGAGACCCAGTACTTC. Protein: CASSFRGETQYF. The full variable domain, rest sourced from reference TRBV5-1 and TRBJ2-5, is KAGVTQTPRYLIKTRGQQVTLSCSPISGHRSVSWYQQTPGQGLQFLFEYFSETQRNKGNFPGRFSGRQFSNSRSEMNVSTLELGDSALYLCASSFRGETQYFGPGTRLLVL.